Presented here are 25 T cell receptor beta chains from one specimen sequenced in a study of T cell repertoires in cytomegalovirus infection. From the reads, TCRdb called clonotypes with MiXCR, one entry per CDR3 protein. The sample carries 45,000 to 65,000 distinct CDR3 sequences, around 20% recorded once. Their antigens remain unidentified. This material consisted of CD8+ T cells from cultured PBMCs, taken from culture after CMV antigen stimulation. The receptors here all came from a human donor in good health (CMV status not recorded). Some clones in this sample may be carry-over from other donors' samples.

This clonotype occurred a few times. The CDR3 nucleotides are TGTGCCAGCAGCTGGGACAGGGGAAGCGAGCAGTACTTC. The encoded protein is CASSWDRGSEQYF. The chain employs TRBV7-9 and TRBJ2-7, with 10 bases lining up with TRBD1. This CDR3 contains 13 residues. Trimming took 4 bases from V and 6 from J; bases not matched to a gene: 3. The germline CDR1 and CDR2 sequences are SEHNR and FQNEAQ (reference sequence). Using reference TRBV7-9 and TRBJ2-7 for the parts outside the CDR3, the full variable domain is DTGVSQNPRHKITKRGQNVTFRCDPISEHNRLYWYRQTLGQGPEFLTYFQNEAQLEKSRLLSDRFSAERPKGSFSTLEIQRTEQGDSAMYLCASSWDRGSEQYFGPGTRLTVT.

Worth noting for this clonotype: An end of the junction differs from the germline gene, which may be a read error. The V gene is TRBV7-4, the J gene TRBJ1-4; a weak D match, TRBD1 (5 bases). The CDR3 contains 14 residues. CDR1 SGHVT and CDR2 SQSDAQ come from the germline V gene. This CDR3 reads CRTERGTTNEKLFF. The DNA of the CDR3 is TGCCGCACCGAGAGGGGAACAACTAATGAAAAACTGTTTTTT.

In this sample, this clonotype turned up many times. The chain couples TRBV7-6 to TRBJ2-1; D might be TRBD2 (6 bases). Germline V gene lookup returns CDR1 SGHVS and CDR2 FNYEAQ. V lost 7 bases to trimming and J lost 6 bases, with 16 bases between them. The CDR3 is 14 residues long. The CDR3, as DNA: TGTGCCAGCACTAGCCACCTGGGAGGCAATGAGCAGTTCTTC. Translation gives CASTSHLGGNEQFF.

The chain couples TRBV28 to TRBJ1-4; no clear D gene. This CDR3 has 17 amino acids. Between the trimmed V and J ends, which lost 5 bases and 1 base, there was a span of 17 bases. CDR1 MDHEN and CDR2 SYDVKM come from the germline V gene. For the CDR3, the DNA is TGTGCCAGCAGTCTAGTGGGAGAGCATATAACTAATGAAAAACTGTTTTTT. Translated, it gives CASSLVGEHITNEKLFF.

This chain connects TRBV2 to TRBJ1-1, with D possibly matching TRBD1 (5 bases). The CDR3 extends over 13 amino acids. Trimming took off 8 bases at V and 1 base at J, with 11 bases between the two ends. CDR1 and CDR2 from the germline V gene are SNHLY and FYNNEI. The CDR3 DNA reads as TGTGCCAGCCCGGGACGGGCGAACACTGAAGCTTTCTTT. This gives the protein CASPGRANTEAFF.

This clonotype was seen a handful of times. The CDR3, as DNA: TGTGCCAGCAGCTGGACAGGGGGCGGCACTGAAGCTTTCTTT. Translation: CASSWTGGGTEAFF. This chain links TRBV7-2 with TRBJ1-1, with 11 positions matching TRBD1. V trimming: 4 bases; J trimming: 4 bases; junction bases outside the gene matches: 2. This CDR3 region has 14 residues. CDR1 SGHTA and CDR2 FQGNSA come from the germline V gene.

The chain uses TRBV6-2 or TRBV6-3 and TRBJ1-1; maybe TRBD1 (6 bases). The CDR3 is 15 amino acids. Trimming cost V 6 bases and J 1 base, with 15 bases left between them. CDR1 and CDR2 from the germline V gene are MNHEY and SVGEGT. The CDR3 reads CASRERGTGNTEAFF. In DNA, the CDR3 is TGTGCCAGCAGAGAAAGGGGGACGGGGAACACTGAAGCTTTCTTT.

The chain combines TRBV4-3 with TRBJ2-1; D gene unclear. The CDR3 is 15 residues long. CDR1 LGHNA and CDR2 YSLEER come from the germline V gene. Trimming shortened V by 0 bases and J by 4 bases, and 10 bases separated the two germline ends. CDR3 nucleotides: TGCGCCAGCAGCCAAGATTCAGGCGGTTACAATGAGCAGTTCTTC. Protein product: CASSQDSGGYNEQFF.

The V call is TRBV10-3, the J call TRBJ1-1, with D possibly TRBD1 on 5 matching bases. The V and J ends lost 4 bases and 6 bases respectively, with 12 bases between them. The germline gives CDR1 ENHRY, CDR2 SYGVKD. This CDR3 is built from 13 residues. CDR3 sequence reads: CAISGGQGPEAFF. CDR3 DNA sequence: TGTGCCATCAGTGGAGGACAAGGGCCTGAAGCTTTCTTT.

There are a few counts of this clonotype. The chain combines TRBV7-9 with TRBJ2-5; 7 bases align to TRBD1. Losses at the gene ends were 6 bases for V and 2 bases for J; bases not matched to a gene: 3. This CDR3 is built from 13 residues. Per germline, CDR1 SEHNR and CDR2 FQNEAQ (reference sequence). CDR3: CASSRQGQETQYF. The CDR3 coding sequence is TGTGCCAGCAGTAGACAGGGACAAGAGACCCAGTACTTC.

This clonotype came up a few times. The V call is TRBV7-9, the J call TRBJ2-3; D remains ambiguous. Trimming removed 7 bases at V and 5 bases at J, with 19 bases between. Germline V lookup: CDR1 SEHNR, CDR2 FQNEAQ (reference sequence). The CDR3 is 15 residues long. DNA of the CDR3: TGTGCCAGCACCCCCTGGGGAACAGCTCAAGATACGCAGTATTTT. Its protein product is CASTPWGTAQDTQYF. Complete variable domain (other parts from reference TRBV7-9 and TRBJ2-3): DTGVSQNPRHKITKRGQNVTFRCDPISEHNRLYWYRQTLGQGPEFLTYFQNEAQLEKSRLLSDRFSAERPKGSFSTLEIQRTEQGDSAMYLCASTPWGTAQDTQYFGPGTRLTVL.

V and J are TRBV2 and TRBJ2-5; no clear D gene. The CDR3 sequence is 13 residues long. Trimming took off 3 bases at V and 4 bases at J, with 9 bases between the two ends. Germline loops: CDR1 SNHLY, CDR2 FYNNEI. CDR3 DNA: TGTGCCAGCAGTGATAGTGAACTAGAGACCCAGTACTTC. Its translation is CASSDSELETQYF.

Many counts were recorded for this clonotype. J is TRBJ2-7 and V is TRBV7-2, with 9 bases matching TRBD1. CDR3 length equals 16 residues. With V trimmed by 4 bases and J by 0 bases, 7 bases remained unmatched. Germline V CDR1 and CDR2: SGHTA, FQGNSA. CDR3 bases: TGTGCCAGCAGCTCTTCCTTGACAGGGGGCTCCTACGAGCAGTACTTC. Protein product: CASSSSLTGGSYEQYF.

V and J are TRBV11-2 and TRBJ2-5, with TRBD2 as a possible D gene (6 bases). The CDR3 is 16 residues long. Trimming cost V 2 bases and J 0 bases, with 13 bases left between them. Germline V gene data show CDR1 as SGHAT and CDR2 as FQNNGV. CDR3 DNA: TGTGCCAGCAGCTTACTAGCGCGCGGGTACCAAGAGACCCAGTACTTC. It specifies CASSLLARGYQETQYF.

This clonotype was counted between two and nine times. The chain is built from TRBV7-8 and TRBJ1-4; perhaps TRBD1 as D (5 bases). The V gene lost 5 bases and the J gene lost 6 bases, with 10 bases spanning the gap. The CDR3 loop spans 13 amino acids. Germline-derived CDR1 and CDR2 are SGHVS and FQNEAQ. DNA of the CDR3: TGTGCCAGCAGCCCCAGGGTTGATGAAAAACTGTTTTTT. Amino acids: CASSPRVDEKLFF. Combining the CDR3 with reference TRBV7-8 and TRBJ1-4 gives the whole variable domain GAGVSQSPRYKVAKRGQDVALRCDPISGHVSLFWYQQALGQGPEFLTYFQNEAQLDKSGLPSDRFFAERPEGSVSTLKIQRTQQEDSAVYLCASSPRVDEKLFFGSGTQLSVL.

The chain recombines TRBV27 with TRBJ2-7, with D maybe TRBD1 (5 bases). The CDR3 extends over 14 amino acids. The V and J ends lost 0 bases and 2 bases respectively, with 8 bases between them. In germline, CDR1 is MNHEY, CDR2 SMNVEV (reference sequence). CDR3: CASSLSQGPYEQYF. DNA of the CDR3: TGTGCCAGCAGTTTATCTCAGGGTCCCTACGAGCAGTACTTC.

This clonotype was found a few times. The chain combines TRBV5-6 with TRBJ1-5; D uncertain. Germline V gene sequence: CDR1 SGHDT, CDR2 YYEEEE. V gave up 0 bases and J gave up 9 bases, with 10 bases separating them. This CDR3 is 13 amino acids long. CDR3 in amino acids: CASSLGGPGPQHF. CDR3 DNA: TGTGCCAGCAGCTTGGGCGGCCCTGGGCCCCAGCATTTT. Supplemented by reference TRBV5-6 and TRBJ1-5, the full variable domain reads DAGVTQSPTHLIKTRGQQVTLRCSPKSGHDTVSWYQQALGQGPQFIFQYYEEEERQRGNFPDRFSGHQFPNYSSELNVNALLLGDSALYLCASSLGGPGPQHFGDGTRLSIL.

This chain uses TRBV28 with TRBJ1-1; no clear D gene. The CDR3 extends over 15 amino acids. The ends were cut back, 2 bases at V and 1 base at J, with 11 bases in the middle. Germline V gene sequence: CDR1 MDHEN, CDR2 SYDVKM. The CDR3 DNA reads TGTGCCAGCAGTTTAATGCCGGGAGGGAACACTGAAGCTTTCTTT. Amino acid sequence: CASSLMPGGNTEAFF.

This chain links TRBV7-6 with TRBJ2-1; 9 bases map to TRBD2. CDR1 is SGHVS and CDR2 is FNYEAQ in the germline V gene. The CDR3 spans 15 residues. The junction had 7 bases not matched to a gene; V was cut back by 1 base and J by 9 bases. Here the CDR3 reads CASSLGGGAGSEQFF. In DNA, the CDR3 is TGTGCCAGCAGCTTAGGCGGGGGGGCCGGATCTGAGCAGTTCTTC.

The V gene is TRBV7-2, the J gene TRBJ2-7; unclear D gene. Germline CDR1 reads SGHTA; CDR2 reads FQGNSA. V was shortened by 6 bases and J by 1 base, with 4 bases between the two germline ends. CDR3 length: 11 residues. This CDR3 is CASRESYEQYF. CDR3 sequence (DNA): TGTGCCAGCAGAGAGTCCTACGAGCAGTACTTC. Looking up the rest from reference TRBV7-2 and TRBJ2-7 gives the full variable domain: GAGVSQSPSNKVTEKGKDVELRCDPISGHTALYWYRQSLGQGLEFLIYFQGNSAPDKSGLPSDRFSAERTGGSVSTLTIQRTQQEDSAVYLCASRESYEQYFGPGTRLTVT.

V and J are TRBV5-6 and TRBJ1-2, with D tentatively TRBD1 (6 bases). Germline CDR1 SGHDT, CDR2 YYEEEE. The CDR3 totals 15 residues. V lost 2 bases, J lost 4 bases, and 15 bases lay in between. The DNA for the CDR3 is TGTGCCAGCAGCTTAGCGTCAGGGGTATTCTATGGCTACACCTTC. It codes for CASSLASGVFYGYTF. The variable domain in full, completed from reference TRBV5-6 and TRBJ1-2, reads DAGVTQSPTHLIKTRGQQVTLRCSPKSGHDTVSWYQQALGQGPQFIFQYYEEEERQRGNFPDRFSGHQFPNYSSELNVNALLLGDSALYLCASSLASGVFYGYTFGSGTRLTVV.

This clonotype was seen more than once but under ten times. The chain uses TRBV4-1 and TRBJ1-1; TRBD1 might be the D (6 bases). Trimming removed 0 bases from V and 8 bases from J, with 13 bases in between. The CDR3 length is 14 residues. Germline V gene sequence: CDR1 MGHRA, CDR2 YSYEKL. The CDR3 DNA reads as TGCGCCAGCAGCCAAGAACCCGGAGGGGGGGAAGCTTTCTTT. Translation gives CASSQEPGGGEAFF.

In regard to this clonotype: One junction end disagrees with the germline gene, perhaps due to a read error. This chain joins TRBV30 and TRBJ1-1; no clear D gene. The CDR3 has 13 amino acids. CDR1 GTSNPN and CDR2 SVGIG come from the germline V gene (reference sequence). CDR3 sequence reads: CAWSLSGNTEALF. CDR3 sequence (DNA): TGTGCCTGGAGCCTATCCGGGAACACTGAAGCTTTGTTT.

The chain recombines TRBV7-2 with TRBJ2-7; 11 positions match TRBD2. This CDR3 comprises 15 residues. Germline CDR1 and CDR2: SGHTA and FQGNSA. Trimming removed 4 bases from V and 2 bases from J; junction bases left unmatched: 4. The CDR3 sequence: CASSSSSGGPYEQYF. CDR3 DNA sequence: TGTGCCAGCAGCTCATCTAGCGGGGGGCCCTACGAGCAGTACTTC.

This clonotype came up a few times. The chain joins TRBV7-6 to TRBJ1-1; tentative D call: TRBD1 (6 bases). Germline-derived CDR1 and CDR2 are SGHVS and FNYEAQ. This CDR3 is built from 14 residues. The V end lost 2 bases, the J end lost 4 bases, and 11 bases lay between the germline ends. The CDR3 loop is CASSLQGPSTEAFF. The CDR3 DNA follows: TGTGCCAGCAGCTTACAGGGGCCGAGCACTGAAGCTTTCTTT. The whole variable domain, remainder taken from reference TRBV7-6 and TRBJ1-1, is GAGVSQSPRYKVTKRGQDVALRCDPISGHVSLYWYRQALGQGPEFLTYFNYEAQQDKSGLPNDRFSAERPEGSISTLTIQRTEQRDSAMYRCASSLQGPSTEAFFGQGTRLTVV.